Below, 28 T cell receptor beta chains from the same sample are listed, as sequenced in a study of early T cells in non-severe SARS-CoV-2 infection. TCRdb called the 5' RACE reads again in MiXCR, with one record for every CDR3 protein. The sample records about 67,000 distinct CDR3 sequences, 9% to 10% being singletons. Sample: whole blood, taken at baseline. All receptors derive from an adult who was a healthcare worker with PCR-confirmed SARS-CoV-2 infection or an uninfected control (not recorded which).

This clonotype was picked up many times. The CDR3 nucleotides read TGTGCCAGCAGCTCCCACGGACAGGGGATAACTAATGAAAAACTGTTTTTT. Its translation is CASSSHGQGITNEKLFF. The genes are TRBV7-2 and TRBJ1-4, with TRBD1 matching over 9 bases. Losses at the gene ends were 4 bases for V and 1 base for J; bases not matched to a gene: 7. This CDR3 spans 17 amino acids. The germline CDR1 and CDR2 sequences are SGHTA and FQGNSA.

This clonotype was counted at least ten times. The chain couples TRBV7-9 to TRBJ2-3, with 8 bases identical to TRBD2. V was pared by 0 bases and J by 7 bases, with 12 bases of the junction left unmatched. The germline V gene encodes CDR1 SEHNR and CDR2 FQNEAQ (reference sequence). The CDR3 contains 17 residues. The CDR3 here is CASSLASGTRDSNTQYF. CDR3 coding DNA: TGTGCCAGCAGCTTAGCCTCCGGGACTAGAGATTCTAATACGCAGTATTTT.

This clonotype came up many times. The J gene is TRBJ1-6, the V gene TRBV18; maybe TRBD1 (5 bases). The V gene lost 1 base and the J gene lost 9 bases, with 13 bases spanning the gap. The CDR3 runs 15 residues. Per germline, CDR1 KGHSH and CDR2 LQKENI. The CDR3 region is CASSPQEGSPSPLHF. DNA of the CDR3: TGTGCCAGCTCACCACAAGAGGGGTCTCCTTCACCCCTCCACTTT.

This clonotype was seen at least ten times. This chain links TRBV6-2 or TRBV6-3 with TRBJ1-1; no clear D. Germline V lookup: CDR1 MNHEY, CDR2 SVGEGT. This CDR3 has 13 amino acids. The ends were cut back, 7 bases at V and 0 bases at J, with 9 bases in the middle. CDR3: CASTGGMNTEAFF. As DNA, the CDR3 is TGTGCCAGCACTGGAGGTATGAACACTGAAGCTTTCTTT.

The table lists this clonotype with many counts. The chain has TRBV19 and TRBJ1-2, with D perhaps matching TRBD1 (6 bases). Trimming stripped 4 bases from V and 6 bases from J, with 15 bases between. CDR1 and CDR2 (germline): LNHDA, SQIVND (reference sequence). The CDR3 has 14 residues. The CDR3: CASSRGSGANGYTF. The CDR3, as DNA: TGTGCCAGTAGTAGGGGCTCGGGGGCGAATGGCTACACCTTC.

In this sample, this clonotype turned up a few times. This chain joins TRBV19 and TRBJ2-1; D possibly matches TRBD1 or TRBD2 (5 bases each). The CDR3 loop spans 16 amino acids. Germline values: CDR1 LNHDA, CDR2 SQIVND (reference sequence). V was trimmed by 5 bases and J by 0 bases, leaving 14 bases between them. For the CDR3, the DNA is TGTGCCAGTAGTCTCCCCCGGGACGTCTCCTACAATGAGCAGTTCTTC. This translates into CASSLPRDVSYNEQFF.

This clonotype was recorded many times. The CDR3 here is CAIGLAGNEQFF. The DNA of the CDR3 is TGTGCCATCGGGCTAGCCGGGAATGAGCAGTTCTTC. The rearrangement joins TRBV10-3 to TRBJ2-1, with D possibly TRBD2 on 5 matching bases. This CDR3 region has 12 residues. Between the trimmed V and J ends, which lost 8 bases and 7 bases, there was a span of 12 bases. Germline CDR1 is ENHRY and CDR2 is SYGVKD.

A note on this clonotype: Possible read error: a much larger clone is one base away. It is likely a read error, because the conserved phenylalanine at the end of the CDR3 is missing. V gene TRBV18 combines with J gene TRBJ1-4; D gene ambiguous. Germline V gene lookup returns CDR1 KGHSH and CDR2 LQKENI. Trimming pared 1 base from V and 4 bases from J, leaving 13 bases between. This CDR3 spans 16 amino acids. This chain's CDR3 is CASSPRPLSLNEKLFS. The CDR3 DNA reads TGTGCCAGCTCACCACGTCCACTATCGCTTAATGAAAAACTGTTTTCT.

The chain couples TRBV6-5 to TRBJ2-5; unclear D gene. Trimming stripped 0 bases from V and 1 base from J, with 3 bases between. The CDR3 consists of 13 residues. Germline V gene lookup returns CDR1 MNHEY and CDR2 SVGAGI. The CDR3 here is CASSYSVQETQYF. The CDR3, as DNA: TGTGCCAGCAGTTACTCGGTCCAAGAGACCCAGTACTTC.

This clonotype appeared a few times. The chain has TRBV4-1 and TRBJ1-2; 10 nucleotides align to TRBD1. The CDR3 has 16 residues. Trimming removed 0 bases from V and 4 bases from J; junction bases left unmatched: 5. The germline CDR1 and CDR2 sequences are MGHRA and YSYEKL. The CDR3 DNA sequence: TGCGCCAGCAGCCAAGATCTTGGACAGGGGGGCTATGGCTACACCTTC. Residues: CASSQDLGQGGYGYTF.

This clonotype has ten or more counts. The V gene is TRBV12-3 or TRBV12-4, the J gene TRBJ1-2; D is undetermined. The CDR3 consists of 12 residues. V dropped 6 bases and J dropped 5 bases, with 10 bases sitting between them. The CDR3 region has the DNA TGTGCCAGCAGGGAGCAGTTTTATGGCTACACCTTC. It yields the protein CASREQFYGYTF.

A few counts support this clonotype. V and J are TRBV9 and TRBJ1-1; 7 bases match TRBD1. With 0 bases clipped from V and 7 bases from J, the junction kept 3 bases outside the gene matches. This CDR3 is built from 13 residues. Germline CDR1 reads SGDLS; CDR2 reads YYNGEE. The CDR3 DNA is TGTGCCAGCAGCGTAGTGCAGGGGGGTGAAGCTTTCTTT. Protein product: CASSVVQGGEAFF.

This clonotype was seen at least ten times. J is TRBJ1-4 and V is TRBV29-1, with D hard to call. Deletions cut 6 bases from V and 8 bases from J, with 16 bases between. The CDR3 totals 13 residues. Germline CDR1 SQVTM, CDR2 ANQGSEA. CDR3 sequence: CSVARAQGEKLFF. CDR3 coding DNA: TGCAGCGTGGCAAGGGCTCAAGGGGAAAAACTGTTTTTT.

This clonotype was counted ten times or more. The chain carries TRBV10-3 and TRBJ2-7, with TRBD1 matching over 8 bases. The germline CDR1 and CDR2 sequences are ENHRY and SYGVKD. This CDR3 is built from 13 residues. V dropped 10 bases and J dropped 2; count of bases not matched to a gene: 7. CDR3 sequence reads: CATNRDRTYEQYF. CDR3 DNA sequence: TGTGCCACCAATAGGGACAGGACCTACGAGCAGTACTTC.

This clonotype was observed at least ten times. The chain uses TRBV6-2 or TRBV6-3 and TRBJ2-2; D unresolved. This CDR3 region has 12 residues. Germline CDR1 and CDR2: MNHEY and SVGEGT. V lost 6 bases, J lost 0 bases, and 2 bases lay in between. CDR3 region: CASRPNTGELFF. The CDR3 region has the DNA TGTGCCAGCAGACCGAACACCGGGGAGCTGTTTTTT.

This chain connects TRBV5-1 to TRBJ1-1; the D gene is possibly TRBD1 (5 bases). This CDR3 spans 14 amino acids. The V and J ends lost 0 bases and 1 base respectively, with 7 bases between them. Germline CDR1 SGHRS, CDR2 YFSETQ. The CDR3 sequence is CASSLGDRNTEAFF. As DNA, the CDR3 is TGCGCCAGCAGCTTGGGAGACAGGAACACTGAAGCTTTCTTT.

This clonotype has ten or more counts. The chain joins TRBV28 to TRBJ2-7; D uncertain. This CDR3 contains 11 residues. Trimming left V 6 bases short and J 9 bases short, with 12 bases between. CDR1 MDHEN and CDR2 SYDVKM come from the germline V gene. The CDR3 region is CASSHREGQYF. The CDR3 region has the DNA TGTGCCAGCAGCCACCGTGAAGGGCAGTACTTC. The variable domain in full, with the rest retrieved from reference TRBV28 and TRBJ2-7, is DVKVTQSSRYLVKRTGEKVFLECVQDMDHENMFWYRQDPGLGLRLIYFSYDVKMKEKGDIPEGYSVSREKKERFSLILESASTNQTSMYLCASSHREGQYFGPGTRLTVT.

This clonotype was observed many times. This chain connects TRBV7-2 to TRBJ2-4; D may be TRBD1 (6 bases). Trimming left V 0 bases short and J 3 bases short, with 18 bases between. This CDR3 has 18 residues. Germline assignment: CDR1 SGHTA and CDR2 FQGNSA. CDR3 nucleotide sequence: TGTGCCAGCAGCTTAGCGTTTGCAGGGGCCCTCATCAAAAACATTCAGTACTTC. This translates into CASSLAFAGALIKNIQYF.

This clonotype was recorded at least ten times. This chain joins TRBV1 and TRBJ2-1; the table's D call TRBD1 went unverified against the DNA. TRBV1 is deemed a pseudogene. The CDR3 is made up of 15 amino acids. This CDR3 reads CTSSQGQGAYNEQFF. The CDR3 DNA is TGCACCAGCAGCCAAGGACAGGGGGCCTACAATGAGCAGTTCTTC.

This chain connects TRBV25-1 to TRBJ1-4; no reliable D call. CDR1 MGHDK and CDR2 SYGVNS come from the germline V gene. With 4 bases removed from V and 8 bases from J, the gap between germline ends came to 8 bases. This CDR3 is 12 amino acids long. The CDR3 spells CASSGIWEKLFF. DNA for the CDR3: TGTGCCAGCAGTGGTATTTGGGAAAAACTGTTTTTT.

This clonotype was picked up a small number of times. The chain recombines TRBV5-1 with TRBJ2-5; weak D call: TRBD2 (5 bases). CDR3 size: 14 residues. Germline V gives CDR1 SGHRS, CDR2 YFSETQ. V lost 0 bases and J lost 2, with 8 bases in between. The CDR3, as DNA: TGCGCCAGCAGCTTGGAGAGGGAGCAAGAGACCCAGTACTTC. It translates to CASSLEREQETQYF.

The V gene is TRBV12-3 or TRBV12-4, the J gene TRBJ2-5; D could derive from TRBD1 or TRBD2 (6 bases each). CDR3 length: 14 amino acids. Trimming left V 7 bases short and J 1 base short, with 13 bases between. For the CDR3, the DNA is TGTGCCAGCACTCCAGGGGACTCCCAAGAGACCCAGTACTTC. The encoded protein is CASTPGDSQETQYF.

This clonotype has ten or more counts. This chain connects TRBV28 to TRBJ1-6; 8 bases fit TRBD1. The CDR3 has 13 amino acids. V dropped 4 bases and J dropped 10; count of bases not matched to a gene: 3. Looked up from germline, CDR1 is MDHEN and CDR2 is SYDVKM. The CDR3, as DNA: TGTGCCAGCAGTTGGGACAGGCGCTCACCCCTCCACTTT. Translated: CASSWDRRSPLHF.

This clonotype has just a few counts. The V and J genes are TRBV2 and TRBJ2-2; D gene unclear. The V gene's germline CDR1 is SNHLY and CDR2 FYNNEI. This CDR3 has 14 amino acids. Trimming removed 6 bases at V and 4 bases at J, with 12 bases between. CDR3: CASSRQFGTGELFF. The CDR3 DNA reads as TGTGCCAGCAGCCGCCAGTTTGGCACCGGGGAGCTGTTTTTT.

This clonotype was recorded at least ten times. The CDR3 sequence is CASSLEGRKSYGYTF. The CDR3 bases are TGTGCCAGCAGTTTAGAGGGACGGAAAAGCTATGGCTACACCTTC. This chain connects TRBV12-3 or TRBV12-4 to TRBJ1-2; tentative D call: TRBD1 (5 bases). The CDR3 sequence is 15 residues long. V lost 1 base, J lost 4 bases, and 13 bases lay in between.

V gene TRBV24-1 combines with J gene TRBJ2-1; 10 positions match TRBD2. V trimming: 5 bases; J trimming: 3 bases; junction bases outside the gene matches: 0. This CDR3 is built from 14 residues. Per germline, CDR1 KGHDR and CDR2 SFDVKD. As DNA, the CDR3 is TGTGCCACCAGTGGACTAGCGGGCTACAATGAGCAGTTCTTC. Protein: CATSGLAGYNEQFF.

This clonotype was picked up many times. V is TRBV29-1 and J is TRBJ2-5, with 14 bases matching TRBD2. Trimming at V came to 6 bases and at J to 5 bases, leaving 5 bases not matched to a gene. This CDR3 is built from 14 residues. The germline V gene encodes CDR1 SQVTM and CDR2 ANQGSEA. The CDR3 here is CSVRLAGGPETQYF. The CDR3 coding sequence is TGCAGCGTGCGACTAGCGGGAGGGCCGGAGACCCAGTACTTC.

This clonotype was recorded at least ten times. The CDR3 protein is CASSREWSGEQYF. The CDR3 DNA sequence: TGTGCCAGCTCTCGGGAGTGGTCGGGGGAGCAGTACTTC. The rearrangement links TRBV2 to TRBJ2-7; a weak D match, TRBD2 (6 bases). Germline CDR1 is SNHLY and CDR2 is FYNNEI. With 8 bases removed from V and 7 bases from J, the gap between germline ends came to 18 bases. CDR3 length: 13 amino acids.